This T cell receptor (beta chain) was found in a study of blood T cell repertoires in COVID-19. Overall study context: Samples taken during acute and convalescent COVID-19 were collected in the United States, Italy and Spain. In each case, the material was cDNA or gDNA derived from T cells, B-cell-depleted T cells, or PBMCs.

Patients from Seattle were sampled longitudinally, starting during active infection. This clone was observed once. As processed by the authors: Reference gene primer amplification gave nucleated cell count estimates. TCRdb's table, derived via immunoSEQ multiplex PCR, lists solely in-frame clones and lacks some. The V and J calls and the clone size are those of that table, but D and trimming were determined from the DNA. Seen here are 95,000 to 150,000 clones, 65% to 85% observed once, and the top ten hold about 15%. The clonotype comes from a young man with COVID-19, enrolled during active disease. The sample taken for sequencing was peripheral blood.

CDR3 sequence reads: CASRKSGGAGTGELFF. For the CDR3, the DNA is TGTGCCAGTAGGAAATCAGGGGGCGCGGGCACCGGGGAGCTGTTTTTT. The chain combines TRBV19 with TRBJ2-2, with 8 bases aligning to TRBD1. CDR1 and CDR2 (germline): LNHDA, SQIVND (reference sequence). CDR3 length: 16 residues. V lost 6 bases, J lost 4 bases, and 10 bases stayed unmatched.